What follows are 20 T cell receptor beta chains derived from one specimen sequenced in a study of Graves' ophthalmopathy and Graves' hyperthyroidism. TCR beta CDR3 amplification used RNA transcripts. HTBI-primed RT-PCR formed the first round, and a multiplex PCR formed the second. TCRdb redid the calling of the multiplex PCR reads with MiXCR, one entry per CDR3 protein. In the table there are some 750,000 distinct CDR3 sequences, roughly two fifths of which are singletons. The sample taken for sequencing was peripheral blood. The receptors were gathered from an adult man with Graves' ophthalmopathy.

There are a few counts of this clonotype. The chain is built from TRBV2 and TRBJ2-7, with D possibly matching TRBD1 (6 bases). The CDR3 spans 16 residues. The germline gives CDR1 SNHLY, CDR2 FYNNEI. Between the trimmed V and J ends, which lost 5 bases and 1 base, there was a span of 18 bases. As DNA, the CDR3 is TGTGCCAGCAGTAGCCGACCACGACAGGCATCCTACGAGCAGTACTTC. Its translation: CASSSRPRQASYEQYF.

V and J are TRBV9 and TRBJ1-6, with 7 bases aligning to TRBD1. Germline assignment: CDR1 SGDLS and CDR2 YYNGEE. V shed 4 bases, J shed 5 bases, and the junction held 6 bases outside the gene matches. There are 15 residues in the CDR3. CDR3: CASSPGTADNSPLHF. The CDR3 bases are TGTGCCAGCAGCCCTGGGACAGCTGATAATTCACCCCTCCACTTT.

The rearrangement uses TRBV5-5 and TRBJ1-5, with D possibly TRBD1 on 5 matching bases. The V gene lost 4 bases and the J gene lost 6 bases, with 17 bases spanning the gap. The CDR3 extends over 15 amino acids. Germline V gene data show CDR1 as SGHKS and CDR2 as YYEKEE (reference sequence). CDR3 bases: TGTGCCAGCAGCCCCGAGGGGCAGCTTGGTCAGCCCCAGCATTTT. Its protein product is CASSPEGQLGQPQHF.

This clonotype appeared many times. The rearrangement joins TRBV7-2 to TRBJ1-1; TRBD1 aligns across 9 bases. The V segment lost 2 bases and the J segment 3 bases; nucleotides outside the gene matches: 1. This CDR3 is 14 amino acids long. In germline, CDR1 is SGHTA, CDR2 FQGNSA. CDR3 sequence reads: CASSLTGGYTEAFF. CDR3 bases: TGTGCCAGCAGCTTAACAGGGGGCTACACTGAAGCTTTCTTT.

The CDR3 is CAISETGDSPLHF. As DNA, the CDR3 is TGTGCCATCAGTGAGACGGGGGATTCACCCCTCCACTTT. The chain employs TRBV10-3 and TRBJ1-6; D possibly corresponds to TRBD1 (5 bases). From germline, CDR1 is ENHRY and CDR2 SYGVKD. Deletions cut 2 bases from V and 8 bases from J, with 7 bases between. The CDR3 has 13 amino acids.

Concerning this clonotype: Because it lacks the conserved phenylalanine or tryptophan at the end, this CDR3 is likely a read error. The gene calls are TRBV10-3 and TRBJ2-5, with D perhaps TRBD1 (6 bases). This CDR3 comprises 13 residues. Trimming left V 7 bases short and J 5 bases short, with 14 bases between. Germline assignment: CDR1 ENHRY and CDR2 SYGVKD. The DNA of the CDR3 is TGTGCCATCACCGAGGGCAGGGGTGAGACCCAGTACTCC. Its protein product is CAITEGRGETQYS.

The chain couples TRBV7-9 to TRBJ2-5, with 8 nucleotides matching TRBD2. Trimming at V came to 5 bases and at J to 5 bases, leaving 13 bases not matched to a gene. The CDR3 sequence is 16 residues long. Germline V gene lookup returns CDR1 SEHNR and CDR2 FQNEAQ (reference sequence). The CDR3 coding sequence is TGTGCCAGCAGCCCAAAAGGAGCGGGGGCCCCTGAGACCCAGTACTTC. Translation: CASSPKGAGAPETQYF.

The chain employs TRBV20-1 and TRBJ2-7; 11 nucleotides line up with TRBD2. CDR1 and CDR2 from the germline V gene are DFQATT and SNEGSKA (reference sequence). V gave up 1 base and J gave up 7 bases; unmatched junction bases: 6. The CDR3 covers 14 residues. The DNA of the CDR3 is TGCAGTGCTAGAGGACTAGCGGGGAGAAGTGAGCAGTACTTC. Protein: CSARGLAGRSEQYF.

The rearrangement joins TRBV9 to TRBJ2-7, with D unresolved. V dropped 0 bases and J dropped 6 bases, with 10 bases sitting between them. CDR1 SGDLS and CDR2 YYNGEE come from the germline V gene. The CDR3 consists of 13 residues. The CDR3 DNA reads as TGTGCCAGCAGCGTAGAAGTCTCGGGCGAGCAGTACTTC. This sequence encodes CASSVEVSGEQYF. Combining the CDR3 with reference TRBV9 and TRBJ2-7 gives the whole variable domain DSGVTQTPKHLITATGQRVTLRCSPRSGDLSVYWYQQSLDQGLQFLIQYYNGEERAKGNILERFSAQQFPDLHSELNLSSLELGDSALYFCASSVEVSGEQYFGPGTRLTVT.

This rearrangement joins TRBV7-9 to TRBJ2-2, with D perhaps matching TRBD1 (6 bases). CDR3 length: 15 residues. Germline V CDR1 and CDR2: SEHNR, FQNEAQ (reference sequence). Between the trimmed V and J ends, which lost 1 base and 7 bases, there was a span of 13 bases. In DNA form, the CDR3 reads TGTGCCAGCAGCTTAGGAGCAGGGGCCCTCGGGGAGCTGTTTTTT. Translated: CASSLGAGALGELFF.

A remark on this clonotype: Given a much more abundant clone one base away, this may be a read error. The chain uses TRBV19 and TRBJ1-1, with D unclear. The CDR3 has 15 amino acids. V dropped 5 bases and J dropped 0 bases, with 13 bases sitting between them. CDR1 is LNHDA and CDR2 is SQIVND in the germline V gene (reference sequence). The CDR3 nucleotides read TGTGCCAGTAGTCTCAACTTCCGGCTGAACACTGAAGCTTTCTTT. This encodes CASSLNFRLNTEAFF.

The V call is TRBV12-3 or TRBV12-4, the J call TRBJ2-5; 9 positions match TRBD2. The length of the CDR3 is 14 residues. The ends lost 6 bases at V and 7 bases at J; junction bases unmatched: 9. The CDR3 DNA is TGTGCCAGCAGCTTACTAGCGGGTTTAACGACCCAGTACTTC. Amino acid sequence: CASSLLAGLTTQYF.

This clonotype turned up a few times. The rearrangement joins TRBV7-9 to TRBJ1-4, with a weak D call TRBD1 (5 bases). This CDR3 has 12 residues. CDR1 and CDR2 (germline): SEHNR, FQNEAQ (reference sequence). Deletions cut 6 bases from V and 5 bases from J, with 7 bases between. The CDR3, as DNA: TGTGCCAGCAGTCAGGGAAATGAAAAACTGTTTTTT. Its protein product is CASSQGNEKLFF. The entire variable domain, with the rest obtained from reference TRBV7-9 and TRBJ1-4, is as follows: DTGVSQNPRHKITKRGQNVTFRCDPISEHNRLYWYRQTLGQGPEFLTYFQNEAQLEKSRLLSDRFSAERPKGSFSTLEIQRTEQGDSAMYLCASSQGNEKLFFGSGTQLSVL.

There are many counts of this clonotype. The V gene is TRBV7-3, the J gene TRBJ1-1; TRBD1 matches at 9 bases. Germline trimming cut 5 bases from V and 6 bases from J; bases unmatched to any gene: 4. The CDR3 length is 13 residues. Germline CDR1 reads SGHTA; CDR2 reads FQGTGA. Written as DNA, the CDR3 is TGTGCCAGCAGCACTGGGACAGGGCCTGAAGCTTTCTTT. Its translation is CASSTGTGPEAFF.

The chain links TRBV25-1 to TRBJ1-4; D call uncertain. CDR1 MGHDK and CDR2 SYGVNS come from the germline V gene. The ends were cut back, 7 bases at V and 5 bases at J, with 17 bases in the middle. This CDR3 is 15 amino acids long. The CDR3 spells CASIRKTNGNEKLFF. The CDR3 DNA is TGTGCCAGCATCCGGAAGACAAACGGAAATGAAAAACTGTTTTTT.

This clonotype was seen repeatedly, ten times or more. V and J are TRBV7-2 and TRBJ2-7; TRBD2 might be the D (5 bases). Germline V lookup: CDR1 SGHTA, CDR2 FQGNSA. V was trimmed by 5 bases and J by 5 bases, leaving 16 bases between them. The CDR3 is made up of 14 amino acids. The CDR3 bases are TGTGCCAGCAGCGTAGGCCCCGAGGGCGACGAGCAGTACTTC. It specifies CASSVGPEGDEQYF. Full variable domain (remainder filled in from reference TRBV7-2 and TRBJ2-7): GAGVSQSPSNKVTEKGKDVELRCDPISGHTALYWYRQSLGQGLEFLIYFQGNSAPDKSGLPSDRFSAERTGGSVSTLTIQRTQQEDSAVYLCASSVGPEGDEQYFGPGTRLTVT.

On this clonotype: No conserved phenylalanine or tryptophan ends this CDR3, so it is likely a read error. The gene calls are TRBV20-1 and TRBJ1-1, with 9 bases fitting TRBD1. The germline gives CDR1 DFQATT, CDR2 SNEGSKA (reference sequence). The CDR3 spans 15 residues. Unmatched junction bases numbered 14, after V lost 8 bases and J lost 4 bases. CDR3 protein: CSPAGTGSKGTEAFL. The CDR3 region has the DNA TGCAGTCCCGCCGGGACAGGGAGTAAGGGCACTGAAGCTTTCCTT.

V and J are TRBV20-1 and TRBJ1-1, with TRBD1 as a possible D gene (6 bases). This CDR3 region has 14 residues. CDR1 and CDR2 (germline): DFQATT, SNEGSKA (reference sequence). The germline V and J ends were trimmed by 2 bases and 5 bases, with 15 bases remaining between them. CDR3 nucleotide sequence: TGCAGTGCTAGATCGGGGGCCCCGAGTACTGAAGCTTTCTTT. It translates to CSARSGAPSTEAFF.

The CDR3 nucleotides are TGTGCCAGCAGTGGATGGGGAGGCAAACTAGAGACCCAGTACTTC. Protein product: CASSGWGGKLETQYF. The chain is built from TRBV2 and TRBJ2-5; possibly TRBD2 for D (6 bases). Trimming stripped 4 bases from V and 4 bases from J, with 16 bases between. CDR1 SNHLY and CDR2 FYNNEI come from the germline V gene. The CDR3 runs 15 residues.

The chain links TRBV20-1 to TRBJ1-2, with TRBD1 matching 10 bases. The length of the CDR3 is 14 residues. The V segment lost 1 base and the J segment 8 bases; nucleotides outside the gene matches: 7. The germline V gene encodes CDR1 DFQATT and CDR2 SNEGSKA (reference sequence). The CDR3 protein is CSARVRDRGLGYTF. CDR3 in DNA: TGCAGTGCTAGAGTCCGGGACAGGGGTTTAGGCTACACCTTC.